The text below deals with one T cell receptor (beta chain). The germline V gene has CDR1 SGHNT and CDR2 YYREEE (reference sequence). The CDR3 is made up of 14 amino acids. V was pared by 0 bases and J by 8 bases, with 11 bases between. These data come from a study of control samples from healthy donors and cancer patients. This table comes from immunoSEQ multiplex PCR, and its TCRdb copy is limited to in-frame clones, with some not included. This sample has tens of thousands of clones, with about 94% found just once. This receptor was taken from a man aged 60 to 69 in good health. V and J are TRBV5-4 and TRBJ1-4; the D gene is possibly TRBD1 (5 bases). Sequences were obtained from blood. The CDR3 nucleotides are TGTGCCAGCAGCTTGGGACAGCGAGACGAAAAACTGTTTTTT. This gives the protein CASSLGQRDEKLFF. Filled out from reference TRBV5-4 and TRBJ1-4, the complete variable domain reads ETGVTQSPTHLIKTRGQQVTLRCSSQSGHNTVSWYQQALGQGPQFIFQYYREEENGRGNFPPRFSGLQFPNYSSELNVNALELDDSALYLCASSLGQRDEKLFFGSGTQLSVL.